These T cell receptor beta chains were read from a single sample in a study of T cells in Graves' hyperthyroidism and ophthalmopathy. TCRdb called the multiplex PCR reads again in MiXCR, with one record for every CDR3 protein. The table includes over 400,000 distinct CDR3 sequences, approximately 22% detected once. The source material was blood. These receptors were collected from a woman aged 70-85 years with Graves' ophthalmopathy. Each CDR3 is given with its conserved first and last residue. D genes are given only for firm matches. A row's size may be missing; if present it is once, few, many or a size class.

>.|TRBJ1-4|many|TRBV28
TGTGCCCCAGCTTCAGGGGTCGATAATGAAAAACTGTTTTTT
CAPASGVDNEKLFF
>TRBD1|TRBJ2-7|few|TRBV28
TGTGCCAGCAGGCTGACAGGGCCCTACGAGCAGTACTTC
CASRLTGPYEQYF
>.|TRBJ1-4|.|TRBV10-3
TGTGCCATCAGAGAATCTACTAATGAAAAACTGTTTTTT
CAIRESTNEKLFF
>.|TRBJ2-1|.|TRBV28
TGTGCCAGCAGTTTATCGACGGGTTACAATGAGCAGTTCTTC
CASSLSTGYNEQFF
>.|TRBJ1-1|.|TRBV28
TGTGCCAGCAGCTTAGGGTCCGGGTTAACTGAAGCTTTCTTT
CASSLGSGLTEAFF
>TRBD1|TRBJ2-5|few|TRBV24-1
TGTGCCACCAGTGACCCCGGGACAGGGTCGGATGAGGAGACCCAGTACTTC
CATSDPGTGSDEETQYF
>TRBD1|TRBJ1-4|few|TRBV30
TGTGCCTGCAGGGACAGGGGAGATGAAAAACTGTTTTTT
CACRDRGDEKLFF
>TRBD1|TRBJ2-3|many|TRBV28
TGTGCCAGCAGTTTACTACAGGGGGCAGATACGCAGTATTTT
CASSLLQGADTQYF
>.|TRBJ2-5|.|TRBV20-1
TGCAGTGCTTACCCCCCGAGCGATTGGGAGACCCAGTACTTC
CSAYPPSDWETQYF
>.|TRBJ1-5|.|TRBV20-1
TGCAGTGCTAGGTTGACAGGCAATCAGCCCCAGCATTTT
CSARLTGNQPQHF
>TRBD1|TRBJ1-3|few|TRBV19
TGTGCCAGTAAAGAGGGGGCCTACTCTGGAAACACCATATATTTT
CASKEGAYSGNTIYF
>.|TRBJ1-4|few|TRBV20-1
TGCAGTGCTAGGGCAGCCGAGGAAAAACTGTTTTTT
CSARAAEEKLFF
>.|TRBJ1-5|.|TRBV19
TGTGCCAGTAGTATCCAGAGAACGGCGAAAGATCAGCCCCAGCATTTT
CASSIQRTAKDQPQHF
>TRBD2|TRBJ2-1|.|TRBV7-3
TGTGCCAGCAGCTTAAATGCCCGAGGGAGGGACAATGAGCAGTTCTTC
CASSLNARGRDNEQFF
>TRBD1|TRBJ1-2|few|TRBV6-2/TRBV6-3
TGTGCCAGCAGTTACTCGAGGGGGACAGGGTACACCTTC
CASSYSRGTGYTF
>.|TRBJ1-2|.|TRBV6-6
TGTGCCAGCAGTTACTCTAGGGCAGTTAATGGCTACACCTTC
CASSYSRAVNGYTF
>.|TRBJ1-1|many|TRBV2
TGTGCCAGCAGTGTACGACAGCTCTCGAACACTGAAGCTTTCTTT
CASSVRQLSNTEAFF
>.|TRBJ2-7|.|TRBV5-6
TGTGCCAGCAGCACGACCCTCTCCTACGAGCAGTACTTC
CASSTTLSYEQYF
>TRBD2|TRBJ2-1|many|TRBV7-2
TGTGCCAGCAGCCCCCGTTTTCGCTCGCGGGAGGGCTACAATGAGCAGTTCTTC
CASSPRFRSREGYNEQFF
>TRBD2|TRBJ2-7|many|TRBV12-3/TRBV12-4
TGTGCCAGCAGGAGAAGAGCGGGAGGGTCCGGCGAGCAGTACTTC
CASRRRAGGSGEQYF
>TRBD2|TRBJ2-3|.|TRBV6-2/TRBV6-3
TGTGCCAGCAGTTACCCAGGACTAGCGAGCACAGATACGCAGTATTTT
CASSYPGLASTDTQYF
>.|TRBJ2-4|.|TRBV30
TGTGCCTGGAGTGGGGGGGGCTGGGCCAAAAACATTCAGTACTTC
CAWSGGGWAKNIQYF
>TRBD2|TRBJ2-1|.|TRBV6-5
TGTGCCAGCAGTTTACTAGCGGGGGTCCAAAGCTCCTACAATGAGCAGTTCTTC
CASSLLAGVQSSYNEQFF
>.|TRBJ1-5|.|TRBV28
TGTGCCACCAGAGGACCGCTCTTTGATCAGCCCCAGCATTTT
CATRGPLFDQPQHF
>.|TRBJ2-7|many|TRBV7-2
TGTGCCAGCAGCGCAGATCCCTTATCTCACGAGCAGTACTTC
CASSADPLSHEQYF
>.|TRBJ2-7|many|TRBV28
TGTGCCTCCATCGACAGTTCCTCCTACGAGCAGTACTTC
CASIDSSSYEQYF
>.|TRBJ2-1|.|TRBV6-4
TGTGCCAGCAGTGACTCTAGAAGCTCCTACAATGAGCAGTTCTTC
CASSDSRSSYNEQFF
>TRBD1|TRBJ1-5|.|TRBV7-2
TGTGCCAGCGCTTTACAGGGGGGTTATAGCAATCAGCCCCAGCATTTT
CASALQGGYSNQPQHF
>.|TRBJ2-7|few|TRBV20-1
TGCAGTGCCACCGGGACTGAATTCTACGAGCAGTACTTC
CSATGTEFYEQYF
>.|TRBJ1-2|few|TRBV3-1
TGTGCCAGCAGCCCCGGGTGGAACTATGGCTACACCTTC
CASSPGWNYGYTF